The next 20 T cell receptor beta chains were all read from a single sample in a study of T cell responses to AZD1222 COVID-19 vaccine. Libraries were prepared by immunoSEQ multiplex PCR; TCRdb keeps only in-frame clonotypes and omits some of them. With under 150,000 clones in the sample, the ten largest clones hold approximately 2%. Sequenced input: peripheral blood. Receptor source: an adult in good health.

The V gene is TRBV7-9, the J gene TRBJ2-7; a weak D match, TRBD1 (6 bases). Trimming pared 5 bases from V and 0 bases from J, leaving 11 bases between. Germline CDR1 is SEHNR and CDR2 is FQNEAQ (reference sequence). The CDR3 consists of 14 residues. CDR3 sequence reads: CASSPRDNSYEQYF. CDR3 nucleotides: TGTGCCAGCAGCCCCCGGGACAACTCCTACGAGCAGTACTTC.

This chain uses TRBV7-2 with TRBJ1-1, with D unclear. This CDR3 contains 13 residues. CDR1 is SGHTA, CDR2 FQGNSA, per germline. V gave up 3 bases and J gave up 0 bases, with 5 bases separating them. The CDR3 sequence: CASSFGLNTEAFF. CDR3 coding DNA: TGTGCCAGCAGCTTTGGGCTGAACACTGAAGCTTTCTTT.

V usage is TRBV10-3 and J usage is TRBJ2-1, with TRBD2 matching over 11 bases. The trim removed 5 bases at V and 5 bases at J, leaving 8 bases unmatched. CDR3 size: 16 residues. Germline V gene sequence: CDR1 ENHRY, CDR2 SYGVKD. For the CDR3, the DNA is TGTGCCATCAGTCAAGCCGGGACTAGCGGAAACAATGAGCAGTTCTTC. Translated, it gives CAISQAGTSGNNEQFF.

The J gene is TRBJ1-2, the V gene TRBV6-5; D call uncertain. CDR1 and CDR2 (germline): MNHEY, SVGAGI. The length of the CDR3 is 12 residues. Trimming pared 7 bases from V and 2 bases from J, leaving 8 bases between. The CDR3 DNA follows: TGTGCCAGCAAAAGCGAAAACTATGGCTACACCTTC. Amino acid sequence: CASKSENYGYTF.

The CDR3 protein is CASSARLAGAGDTQYF. The CDR3 nucleotides read TGTGCCAGCAGCGCAAGACTAGCGGGGGCGGGGGATACGCAGTATTTT. V gene TRBV7-2 combines with J gene TRBJ2-3; 12 bases map to TRBD2. CDR3 size: 16 residues. V was pared by 5 bases and J by 6 bases, with 9 bases of the junction left unmatched. Germline CDR1 reads SGHTA; CDR2 reads FQGNSA.

To note about this clone: Other DNA sequences in this sample translate to the same CDR3. CDR3 region: CASSVAGYGYTF. The DNA of the CDR3 is TGTGCCAGCAGCGTAGCCGGCTATGGCTACACCTTC. This chain connects TRBV9 to TRBJ1-2; unclear D gene. Deletions cut 0 bases from V and 4 bases from J, with 4 bases between. Germline V gives CDR1 SGDLS, CDR2 YYNGEE. The CDR3 covers 12 residues.

The chain recombines TRBV27 with TRBJ1-4; 7 nucleotides agree with TRBD1. This CDR3 is built from 14 residues. V lost 5 bases to trimming and J lost 3 bases; unmatched junction nucleotides: 3. Germline V gene data show CDR1 as MNHEY and CDR2 as SMNVEV (reference sequence). The CDR3 protein is CASSLQGANEKLFF. The DNA of the CDR3 is TGTGCCAGCAGTCTTCAGGGGGCTAATGAAAAACTGTTTTTT. The whole variable domain, filled in from reference TRBV27 and TRBJ1-4, reads EAQVTQNPRYLITVTGKKLTVTCSQNMNHEYMSWYRQDPGLGLRQIYYSMNVEVTDKGDVPEGYKVSRKEKRNFPLILESPSPNQTSLYFCASSLQGANEKLFFGSGTQLSVL.

V gene TRBV10-3 combines with J gene TRBJ1-2, with TRBD1 matching over 8 bases. The CDR3 is made up of 17 amino acids. J gave up 2 bases and V 2 bases, and 10 bases lay outside the gene matches. The germline V gene encodes CDR1 ENHRY and CDR2 SYGVKD. The CDR3 here is CAISENLWGQENYGYTF. CDR3 nucleotides: TGTGCCATCAGTGAGAACTTATGGGGACAGGAGAACTATGGCTACACCTTC.

The chain couples TRBV5-1 to TRBJ2-3; D uncertain. Per germline, CDR1 SGHRS and CDR2 YFSETQ. V shed 4 bases and J shed 4 bases, with 10 bases lying between them. The CDR3 runs 13 residues. The CDR3 region is CASSPGAADTQYF. CDR3 sequence (DNA): TGCGCCAGCAGCCCGGGTGCGGCAGATACGCAGTATTTT.

This chain links TRBV10-3 with TRBJ2-7; the match to TRBD2 covers 7 bases. The CDR3 is 16 amino acids. From germline, CDR1 is ENHRY and CDR2 SYGVKD. The ends lost 3 bases at V and 1 base at J; junction bases unmatched: 9. The CDR3 spells CAISDPGRGGSYEQYF. The CDR3 DNA reads TGTGCCATCAGTGACCCGGGGCGGGGAGGGTCCTACGAGCAGTACTTC.

The chain joins TRBV3-1 (or the pseudogene TRBV3-2) to TRBJ2-7; maybe TRBD1 (6 bases). Germline CDR1 reads LGHDT; CDR2 reads YNNKEL (reference sequence). The CDR3 has 14 amino acids. Between the trimmed V and J ends, which lost 5 bases and 0 bases, there was a span of 11 bases. Here the CDR3 reads CASSWTADSYEQYF. CDR3 sequence (DNA): TGTGCCAGCAGCTGGACAGCTGACTCCTACGAGCAGTACTTC.

This chain links TRBV4-1 with TRBJ2-7, with D uncertain. Germline CDR1 and CDR2: MGHRA and YSYEKL. V was shortened by 1 base and J by 3 bases, with 7 bases between the two germline ends. The CDR3 is made up of 13 amino acids. CDR3 sequence reads: CASSQVSDYEQYF. CDR3 nucleotide sequence: TGCGCCAGCAGCCAAGTATCGGACTACGAGCAGTACTTC.

The rearrangement uses TRBV2 and TRBJ2-7; D gene uncertain. The CDR3 is made up of 14 amino acids. Per germline, CDR1 SNHLY and CDR2 FYNNEI. With 1 base removed from V and 5 bases from J, the gap between germline ends came to 12 bases. The CDR3 sequence is CASSEGIFAHEQYF. CDR3 in DNA: TGTGCCAGCAGTGAAGGGATCTTCGCCCACGAGCAGTACTTC.

The chain employs TRBV5-1 and TRBJ1-1, with D perhaps TRBD1 (5 bases). V lost 0 bases to trimming and J lost 5 bases, with 11 bases between them. The CDR3 consists of 14 residues. Germline loops: CDR1 SGHRS, CDR2 YFSETQ. Written as DNA, the CDR3 is TGCGCCAGCAGCTTGGCCGGGACGGGAACTGAAGCTTTCTTT. Residues: CASSLAGTGTEAFF. Together with reference TRBV5-1 and TRBJ1-1, the CDR3 gives the full variable domain: KAGVTQTPRYLIKTRGQQVTLSCSPISGHRSVSWYQQTPGQGLQFLFEYFSETQRNKGNFPGRFSGRQFSNSRSEMNVSTLELGDSALYLCASSLAGTGTEAFFGQGTRLTVV.

The chain has TRBV11-1 and TRBJ1-1; possibly TRBD1 for D (6 bases). The V end lost 4 bases, the J end lost 1 base, and 10 bases lay between the germline ends. Germline-derived CDR1 and CDR2 are SGHAT and FQDESV (reference sequence). The CDR3 extends over 14 amino acids. For the CDR3, the DNA is TGTGCCAGCAGCTCCGACAGGACGAACACTGAAGCTTTCTTT. As protein: CASSSDRTNTEAFF.

The V and J genes are TRBV3-1 (or the pseudogene TRBV3-2) and TRBJ1-5, with D uncertain. CDR1 is LGHDT, CDR2 YNNKEL, per germline (reference sequence). V lost 0 bases and J 5 bases, leaving 5 bases between the germline ends. The CDR3 is 13 amino acids. The DNA for the CDR3 is TGTGCCAGCAGCCAAGATTCGGATCAGCCCCAGCATTTT. It encodes CASSQDSDQPQHF.

This chain joins TRBV7-2 and TRBJ1-5, with TRBD1 as a possible D gene (6 bases). The CDR3 spans 15 residues. Trimming took 1 base from V and 2 from J, leaving 9 bases between them. The V gene's germline CDR1 is SGHTA and CDR2 FQGNSA. The CDR3 region has the DNA TGTGCCAGCAGCTTAGTGGGGGCAGGCAATCAGCCCCAGCATTTT. Translated, it gives CASSLVGAGNQPQHF.

This rearrangement joins TRBV5-4 to TRBJ1-2; D unresolved. Germline assignment: CDR1 SGHNT and CDR2 YYREEE (reference sequence). V dropped 0 bases and J dropped 2 bases, with 5 bases sitting between them. CDR3 length: 13 residues. The CDR3 sequence: CASSLDGNYGYTF. CDR3 sequence (DNA): TGTGCCAGCAGCTTGGACGGGAACTATGGCTACACCTTC.

On this clone: The junction and the germline gene differ at one end; a read error may be behind it. The rearrangement uses TRBV28 and TRBJ1-1; D may be TRBD1 (5 bases). The CDR3 sequence is 16 residues long. Germline loops: CDR1 MDHEN, CDR2 SYDVKM. The CDR3 DNA follows: TGTGCCAGCATAGGGGCGCAGTTGTCGGAAAACAATGAAGCTTTCTTT. Translated, it gives CASIGAQLSENNEAFF.

This chain links TRBV30 with TRBJ1-4, with TRBD1 identical over 10 bases. The CDR3 loop spans 19 amino acids. CDR1 and CDR2 from the germline V gene are GTSNPN and SVGIG (reference sequence). V gave up 2 bases and J gave up 0 bases; unmatched junction bases: 12. The CDR3 DNA follows: TGTGCCTGGAGTCCATGGGGACAGGGGAGGATTGCAACTAATGAAAAACTGTTTTTT. Amino acids: CAWSPWGQGRIATNEKLFF. The full variable domain, in which reference TRBV30 and TRBJ1-4 provide the parts outside the CDR3, is SQTIHQWPATLVQPVGSPLSLECTVEGTSNPNLYWYRQAAGRGLQLLFYSVGIGQISSEVPQNLSASRPQDRQFILSSKKLLLSDSGFYLCAWSPWGQGRIATNEKLFFGSGTQLSVL.